The 15 T cell receptor beta chains below all came from one sample that was sequenced in a study of control samples from healthy donors and cancer patients. TCRdb's table, derived via immunoSEQ multiplex PCR, lists solely in-frame clones and lacks some. The table lists approximately 180,000 clones, roughly 94% of them singletons. What was sequenced was blood. Every receptor here comes from a woman younger than 30 in good health.

This clone was counted a single time. This sequence joins TRBV10-3 and TRBJ2-5, with TRBD1 identical over 8 bases. CDR3 size: 14 residues. CDR1 is ENHRY and CDR2 is SYGVKD in the germline V gene. Trimming cost V 6 bases and J 3 bases; bases outside gene matches: 6. In DNA form, the CDR3 reads TGTGCCATCAGCCCCGGGACAGGAAAAGAGACCCAGTACTTC. Protein sequence: CAISPGTGKETQYF.

The CDR3 loop is CASSQGNSGPLGYEQYF. CDR3 sequence (DNA): TGTGCCAGCAGCCAAGGAAACTCCGGGCCCCTGGGCTACGAGCAGTACTTC. The chain joins TRBV14 to TRBJ2-7; D remains unclear. This CDR3 has 17 residues. The germline V gene encodes CDR1 SGHDN and CDR2 FVKESK. The V and J ends lost 1 base and 3 bases respectively, with 19 bases between them.

The rearrangement links TRBV7-6 to TRBJ1-1; no reliable D call. The CDR3 contains 15 residues. Between the trimmed V and J ends, which lost 1 base and 0 bases, there was a span of 9 bases. From germline, CDR1 is SGHVS and CDR2 FNYEAQ. As DNA, the CDR3 is TGTGCCAGCAGCTTAGAACCCAGGCTGAACACTGAAGCTTTCTTT. Its translation: CASSLEPRLNTEAFF.

The chain is built from TRBV4-3 and TRBJ2-3; weak D call: TRBD1 (7 bases). Germline loops: CDR1 LGHNA, CDR2 YSLEER. Trimming shortened V by 6 bases and J by 5 bases, and 15 bases separated the two germline ends. The CDR3 is 14 amino acids. CDR3 region: CASSSGGRIDTQYF. The CDR3 region has the DNA TGCGCCAGCAGTTCAGGGGGGCGGATAGATACGCAGTATTTT.

The chain uses TRBV4-2 and TRBJ1-3; a possible D gene is TRBD1 (5 bases). V lost 4 bases and J lost 0, with 16 bases in between. Germline lookup yields CDR1 LGHNA and CDR2 YNFKEQ. The CDR3 runs 17 residues. The CDR3 reads CASSPSLQGFSGNTIYF. The DNA for the CDR3 is TGTGCCAGCAGCCCTTCGTTGCAGGGTTTCTCTGGAAACACCATATATTTT.

The chain uses TRBV7-9 and TRBJ2-5, with D tentatively TRBD1 (6 bases). CDR1 SEHNR and CDR2 FQNEAQ come from the germline V gene (reference sequence). The length of the CDR3 is 13 residues. Trimming removed 5 bases at V and 3 bases at J, with 10 bases between. CDR3 nucleotide sequence: TGTGCCAGCAGCCAAGGGGGAAAAGAGACCCAGTACTTC. This codes for CASSQGGKETQYF. The variable domain in full, completed from reference TRBV7-9 and TRBJ2-5, reads DTGVSQNPRHKITKRGQNVTFRCDPISEHNRLYWYRQTLGQGPEFLTYFQNEAQLEKSRLLSDRFSAERPKGSFSTLEIQRTEQGDSAMYLCASSQGGKETQYFGPGTRLLVL.

V usage is TRBV5-8 and J usage is TRBJ1-1; no clear D. The CDR3 is 15 amino acids. CDR1 is SGHTS and CDR2 is YDEGEE in the germline V gene. Trimming pared 4 bases from V and 1 base from J, leaving 14 bases between. In nucleotides, the CDR3 is TGTGCCAGCAGCCCCCGGGTCCTGCCGAACACTGAAGCTTTCTTT. Protein product: CASSPRVLPNTEAFF.

V usage is TRBV3-1 (or the pseudogene TRBV3-2) and J usage is TRBJ2-5; D gene uncertain. The germline V and J ends were trimmed by 0 bases and 5 bases, with 13 bases remaining between them. This CDR3 region has 15 residues. From germline, CDR1 is LGHDT and CDR2 YNNKEL (reference sequence). The CDR3 is CASSQDRVEEETQYF. The CDR3 coding sequence is TGTGCCAGCAGCCAAGATCGCGTCGAGGAGGAGACCCAGTACTTC.

The V call is TRBV27, the J call TRBJ2-3; D remains unclear. This CDR3 is built from 11 residues. V was shortened by 5 bases and J by 5 bases, with 5 bases between the two germline ends. Germline V gene lookup returns CDR1 MNHEY and CDR2 SMNVEV (reference sequence). The CDR3: CASSPGDTQYF. CDR3 bases: TGTGCCAGCAGTCCCGGAGATACGCAGTATTTT.

This sequence joins TRBV12-3 or TRBV12-4 and TRBJ2-4; D is unresolved. This CDR3 is built from 13 residues. The germline V and J ends were trimmed by 3 bases and 0 bases, with 3 bases remaining between them. The CDR3 is CASSLVAKNIQYF. The CDR3 nucleotides read TGTGCCAGCAGTTTGGTAGCCAAAAACATTCAGTACTTC.

The chain is built from TRBV7-9 and TRBJ1-2, with D unresolved. The CDR3 covers 13 residues. The ends were cut back, 5 bases at V and 8 bases at J, with 15 bases in the middle. CDR1 is SEHNR, CDR2 FQNEAQ, per germline (reference sequence). The CDR3 DNA reads as TGTGCCAGCAGCCTACTTCTTTTCACGGGCTACACCTTC. It specifies CASSLLLFTGYTF.

The rearrangement links TRBV2 to TRBJ1-2; D is perhaps TRBD1 (5 bases). The CDR3 is made up of 13 amino acids. The germline CDR1 and CDR2 sequences are SNHLY and FYNNEI. Trimming removed 7 bases at V and 2 bases at J, with 11 bases between. Here the CDR3 DNA reads TGTGCCAGCACTTCTACAGGCAACTATGGCTACACCTTC. Protein: CASTSTGNYGYTF.

The chain uses TRBV7-9 and TRBJ2-7; 9 bases are shared with TRBD1. The CDR3 has 15 amino acids. The germline gives CDR1 SEHNR, CDR2 FQNEAQ (reference sequence). The junction had 6 bases not matched to a gene; V was cut back by 5 bases and J by 1 base. CDR3 in DNA: TGTGCCAGCAGCAAGGCCGGGACAGGGTCCTACGAGCAGTACTTC. It yields the protein CASSKAGTGSYEQYF.

In nucleotides, the CDR3 is TGTGCCAGTTCCCCGAGGGTCAATCAGCCCCAGCATTTT. Amino acids: CASSPRVNQPQHF. The V call is TRBV19, the J call TRBJ1-5, with D uncertain. Germline loops: CDR1 LNHDA, CDR2 SQIVND (reference sequence). V dropped 8 bases and J dropped 3 bases, with 11 bases sitting between them. The CDR3 contains 13 residues.

The V call is TRBV19, the J call TRBJ2-3; 9 nucleotides align to TRBD2. The CDR3 sequence is 16 residues long. The germline gives CDR1 LNHDA, CDR2 SQIVND (reference sequence). With V trimmed by 7 bases and J by 7 bases, 15 bases remained unmatched. The CDR3 sequence is CASKNIAGVGYHTQYF. In nucleotides, the CDR3 is TGTGCCAGTAAAAATATAGCGGGAGTTGGGTATCATACGCAGTATTTT.